The text below deals with one T cell receptor beta chain. The antigen remains undetermined. Each ophthalmopathy patient scored at least 3 on the Clinical Activity Score and at least 4 on NOSPECS grade, with duration under 3 months. Extraction of PBMCs used roughly 9.3 ml of fresh peripheral blood. There were TCR beta CDR3 regions amplified from RNA transcripts. The primer set for the first-round RT-PCR of the TCR CDR3 was HTBI. TCRdb ran MiXCR on the multiplex PCR reads and lists one entry per CDR3 protein. Of hundreds of thousands of distinct CDR3 sequences in the sample, around 20% are singletons; the top ten hold roughly a third. The data belong to a study of T cells in Graves' hyperthyroidism and ophthalmopathy. Study information: Peripheral blood was taken when the disease was first diagnosed, before any treatment began. Study-level findings and limits: Separation of ophthalmopathy from stable hyperthyroidism was achieved by a 13 V-J model.

Trimming stripped 3 bases from V and 6 bases from J, with 14 bases between. Looked up from germline, CDR1 is SGHDN and CDR2 is FVKESK. This CDR3 is 14 amino acids long. This TCR derives from a young man with Graves' ophthalmopathy. V is TRBV14 and J is TRBJ1-1; tentatively, D is TRBD1 (6 bases). The sequencing sample was made of blood. The CDR3 DNA reads TGTGCCAGCAGCCATAACAGGGATCTCTCTGAAGCTTTCTTT. As protein: CASSHNRDLSEAFF.